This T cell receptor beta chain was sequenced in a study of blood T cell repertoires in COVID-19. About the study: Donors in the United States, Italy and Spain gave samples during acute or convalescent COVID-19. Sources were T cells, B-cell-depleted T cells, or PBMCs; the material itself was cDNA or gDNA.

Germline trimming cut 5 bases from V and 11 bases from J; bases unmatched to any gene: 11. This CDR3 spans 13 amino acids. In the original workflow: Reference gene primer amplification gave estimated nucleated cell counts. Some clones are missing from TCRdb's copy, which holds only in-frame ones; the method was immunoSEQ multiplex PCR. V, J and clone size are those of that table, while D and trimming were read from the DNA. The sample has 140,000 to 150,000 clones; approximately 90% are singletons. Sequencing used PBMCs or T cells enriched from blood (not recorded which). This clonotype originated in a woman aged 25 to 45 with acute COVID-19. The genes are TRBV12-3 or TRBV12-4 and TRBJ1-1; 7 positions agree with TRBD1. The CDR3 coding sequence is TGTGCCAGCAGTAATCAGGGGGTCGTGGCCGCTTTCTTT. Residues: CASSNQGVVAAFF.